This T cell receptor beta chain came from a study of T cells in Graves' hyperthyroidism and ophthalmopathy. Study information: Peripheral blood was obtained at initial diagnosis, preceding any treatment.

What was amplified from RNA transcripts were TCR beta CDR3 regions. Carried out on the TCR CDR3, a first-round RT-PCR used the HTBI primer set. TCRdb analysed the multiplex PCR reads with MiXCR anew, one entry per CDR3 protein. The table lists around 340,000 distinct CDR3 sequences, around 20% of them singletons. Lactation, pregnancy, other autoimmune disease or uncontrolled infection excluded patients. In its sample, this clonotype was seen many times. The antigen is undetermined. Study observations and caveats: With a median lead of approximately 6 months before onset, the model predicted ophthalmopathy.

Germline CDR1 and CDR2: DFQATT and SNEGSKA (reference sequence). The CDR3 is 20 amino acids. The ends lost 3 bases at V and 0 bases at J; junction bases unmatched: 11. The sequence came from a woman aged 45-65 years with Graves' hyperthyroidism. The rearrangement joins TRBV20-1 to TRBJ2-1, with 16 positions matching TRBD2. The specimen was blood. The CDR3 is CSAREPGLAGGRSSYNEQFF. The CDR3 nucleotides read TGCAGTGCTAGGGAACCGGGACTAGCGGGAGGGAGGAGCTCCTACAATGAGCAGTTCTTC.